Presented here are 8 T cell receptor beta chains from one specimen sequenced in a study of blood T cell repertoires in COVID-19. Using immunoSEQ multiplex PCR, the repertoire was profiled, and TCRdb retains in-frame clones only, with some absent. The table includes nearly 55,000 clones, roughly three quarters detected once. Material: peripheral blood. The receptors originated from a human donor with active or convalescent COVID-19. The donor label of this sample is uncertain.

The DNA of the CDR3 is TGTGCCAGTAGTATGCGGGGGAGGGGCACCGGGGAGCTGTTTTTT. This translates into CASSMRGRGTGELFF. This chain connects TRBV19 to TRBJ2-2, with 7 bases identical to TRBD2. Trimming removed 3 bases from V and 4 bases from J; junction bases left unmatched: 5. Per the germline V gene, CDR1 is LNHDA and CDR2 is SQIVND (reference sequence). The CDR3 is made up of 15 amino acids.

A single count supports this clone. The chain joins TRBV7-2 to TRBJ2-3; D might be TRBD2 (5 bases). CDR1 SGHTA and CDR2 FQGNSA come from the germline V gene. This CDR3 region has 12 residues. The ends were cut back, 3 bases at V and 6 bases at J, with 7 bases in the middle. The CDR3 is CASSLRVDTQYF. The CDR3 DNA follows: TGTGCCAGCAGCTTGAGGGTCGATACGCAGTATTTT.

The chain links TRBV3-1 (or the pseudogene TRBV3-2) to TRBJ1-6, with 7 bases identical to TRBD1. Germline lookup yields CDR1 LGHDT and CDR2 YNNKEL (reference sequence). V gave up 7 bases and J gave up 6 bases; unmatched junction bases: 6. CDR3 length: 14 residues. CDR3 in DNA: TGTGCCAGCACCCCGGGACAGCCTAATTCACCCCTCCACTTT. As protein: CASTPGQPNSPLHF.

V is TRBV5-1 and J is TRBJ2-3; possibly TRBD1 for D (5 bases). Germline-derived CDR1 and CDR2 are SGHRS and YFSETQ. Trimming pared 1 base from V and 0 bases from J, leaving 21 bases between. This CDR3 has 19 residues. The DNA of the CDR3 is TGCGCCAGCAGCTTGTTACCCCGTTTGGGAAGGGGTAGCACAGATACGCAGTATTTT. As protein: CASSLLPRLGRGSTDTQYF.

CDR3 residues: CASSPPARAASTDTQYF. As DNA, the CDR3 is TGTGCCAGCAGCCCTCCGGCTCGAGCGGCTAGCACAGATACGCAGTATTTT. The rearrangement joins TRBV6-2 or TRBV6-3 to TRBJ2-3, with D possibly being TRBD2 (5 bases). Germline V gene sequence: CDR1 MNHEY, CDR2 SVGEGT. V lost 6 bases to trimming and J lost 0 bases, with 19 bases between them. This CDR3 contains 17 residues.

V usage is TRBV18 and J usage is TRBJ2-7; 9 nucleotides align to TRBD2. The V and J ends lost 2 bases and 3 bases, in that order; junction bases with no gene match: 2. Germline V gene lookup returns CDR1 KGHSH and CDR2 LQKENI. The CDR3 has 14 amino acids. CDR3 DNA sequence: TGTGCCAGCTCACCATCTAGCGGGAACTACGAGCAGTACTTC. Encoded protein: CASSPSSGNYEQYF. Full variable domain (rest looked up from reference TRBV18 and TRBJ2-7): NAGVMQNPRHLVRRRGQEARLRCSPMKGHSHVYWYRQLPEEGLKFMVYLQKENIIDESGMPKERFSAEFPKEGPSILRIQQVVRGDSAAYFCASSPSSGNYEQYFGPGTRLTVT.

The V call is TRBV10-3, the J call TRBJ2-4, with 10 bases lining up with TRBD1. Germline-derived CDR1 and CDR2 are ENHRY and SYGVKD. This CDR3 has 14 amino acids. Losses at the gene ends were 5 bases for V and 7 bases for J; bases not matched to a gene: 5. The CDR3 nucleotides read TGTGCCATCAGTTTGGGACAGGGGACGAACATTCAGTACTTC. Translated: CAISLGQGTNIQYF.

CDR3 protein: CATSDATSGLDSYEQYF. The CDR3 nucleotides are TGTGCCACCAGTGACGCGACTAGCGGGTTGGACTCCTACGAGCAGTACTTC. The chain uses TRBV24-1 and TRBJ2-7; 10 nucleotides line up with TRBD2. The CDR3 is 17 residues long. With 4 bases clipped from V and 0 bases from J, the junction kept 8 bases outside the gene matches. CDR1 KGHDR and CDR2 SFDVKD come from the germline V gene.